The source of this T cell receptor beta chain is a study of Tregs in tolerant kidney transplant recipients. Measured with immunoSEQ multiplex PCR; TCRdb has only the in-frame clones, and not every one. The repertoire shows some 31,000 clones; the top ten hold about 8.1%. Looked up from germline, CDR1 is SEHNR and CDR2 is FQNEAQ (reference sequence). V lost 8 bases to trimming and J lost 8 bases, with 13 bases between them. The CDR3 contains 12 residues. The study's findings and limits: In tolerant patients, donor-specific Tregs outgrew total Tregs, suggesting antigen-driven expansion. Activated donor B cell expansion appeared to reveal the most relevant donor-specific TCRbeta repertoire.

Points on this clone: Its antigen remains unknown. The CDR3 end falls 3 residues outside the read, so it is completed with the germline J gene.

The TCR was taken from a human donor who received a combined kidney and bone marrow transplant. The sequenced sample was CD8+ T cells from blood, obtained before the transplant. This chain uses TRBV7-9 with TRBJ2-1, with D tentatively TRBD2 (6 bases). CDR3 DNA (partial): TGTGCCAGCCGGGGGTGGGGGGATGAG. It translates to CASRGWGDE. In full, the CDR3 reads CASRGWGDEQFF.